The TCR beta chain under discussion was sequenced for a study of blood T cell repertoires in COVID-19. Study summary: From the United States, Italy and Spain came samples of acute and convalescent COVID-19. T cells, B-cell-depleted T cells, or PBMCs provided the cDNA or gDNA that served as material.

In the authors' workflow: Amplified reference gene primers provided the basis for estimating nucleated cell counts. TCRdb keeps only in-frame clones here, not all; method: immunoSEQ multiplex PCR. For V, J and clone size, that table is used; D and trimming come from the DNA. The table records under 300,000 clones, around 83% of them present only once. The CDR3 is 13 amino acids. Per the germline V gene, CDR1 is LGHDT and CDR2 is YNNKEL (reference sequence). V was shortened by 4 bases and J by 6 bases, with 12 bases between the two germline ends. The source material was peripheral blood. The gene calls are TRBV3-1 (or the pseudogene TRBV3-2) and TRBJ1-2; tentative D call: TRBD1 (5 bases). The source of this sequence is a man aged 35-49 years who had recovered from COVID-19. This CDR3 reads CASSRGQPDGYTF. The DNA for the CDR3 is TGTGCCAGCAGCCGAGGACAACCTGATGGCTACACCTTC.